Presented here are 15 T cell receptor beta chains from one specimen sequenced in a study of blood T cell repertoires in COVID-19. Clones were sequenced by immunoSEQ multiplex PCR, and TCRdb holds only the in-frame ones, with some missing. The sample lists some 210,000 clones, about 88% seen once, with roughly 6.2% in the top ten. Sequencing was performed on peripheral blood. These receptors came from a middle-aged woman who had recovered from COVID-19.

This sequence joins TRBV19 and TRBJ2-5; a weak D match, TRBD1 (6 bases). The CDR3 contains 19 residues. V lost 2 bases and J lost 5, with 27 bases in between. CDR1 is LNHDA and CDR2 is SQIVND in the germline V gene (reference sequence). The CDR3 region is CASSITGRASGGFRETQYF. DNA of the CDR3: TGTGCCAGTAGTATAACAGGGCGGGCTAGTGGGGGTTTTAGGGAGACCCAGTACTTC.

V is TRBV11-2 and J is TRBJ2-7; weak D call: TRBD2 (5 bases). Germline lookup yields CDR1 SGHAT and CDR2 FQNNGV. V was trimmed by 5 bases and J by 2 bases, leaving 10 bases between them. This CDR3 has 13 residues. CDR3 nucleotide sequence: TGTGCCAGCAGCCAAGGACTTACCTACGAGCAGTACTTC. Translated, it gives CASSQGLTYEQYF.

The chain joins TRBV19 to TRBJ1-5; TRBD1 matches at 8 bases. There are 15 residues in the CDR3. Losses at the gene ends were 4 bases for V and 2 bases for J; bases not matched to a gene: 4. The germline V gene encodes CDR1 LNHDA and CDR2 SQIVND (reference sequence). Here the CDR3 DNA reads TGTGCCAGTAGTACCGGACAGGGACGCAATCAGCCCCAGCATTTT. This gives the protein CASSTGQGRNQPQHF.

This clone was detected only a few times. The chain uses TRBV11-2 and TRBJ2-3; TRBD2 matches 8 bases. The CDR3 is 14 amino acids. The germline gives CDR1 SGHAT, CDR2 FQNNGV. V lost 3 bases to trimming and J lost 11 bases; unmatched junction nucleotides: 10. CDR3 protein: CASSFKGSGIMQYF. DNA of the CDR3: TGTGCCAGCAGCTTCAAGGGTAGCGGGATAATGCAGTATTTT.

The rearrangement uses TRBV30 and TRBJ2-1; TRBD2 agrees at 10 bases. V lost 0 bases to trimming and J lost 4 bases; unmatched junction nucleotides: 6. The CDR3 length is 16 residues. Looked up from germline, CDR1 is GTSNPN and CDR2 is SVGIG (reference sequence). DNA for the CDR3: TGTGCCTGGAGTGTACCTGGACTAGCGGATTACAATGAGCAGTTCTTC. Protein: CAWSVPGLADYNEQFF.

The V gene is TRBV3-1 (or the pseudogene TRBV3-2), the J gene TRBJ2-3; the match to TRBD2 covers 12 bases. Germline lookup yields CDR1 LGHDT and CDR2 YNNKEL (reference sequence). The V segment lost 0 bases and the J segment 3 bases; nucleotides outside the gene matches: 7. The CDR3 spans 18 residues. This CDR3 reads CASSQDALAGGRTDTQYF. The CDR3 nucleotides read TGTGCCAGCAGCCAAGATGCCCTAGCGGGAGGGCGGACAGATACGCAGTATTTT.

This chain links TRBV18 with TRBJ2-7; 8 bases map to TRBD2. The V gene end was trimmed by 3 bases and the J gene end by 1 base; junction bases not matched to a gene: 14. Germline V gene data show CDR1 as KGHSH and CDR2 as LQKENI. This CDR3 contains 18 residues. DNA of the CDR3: TGTGCCAGCTCACCGCTAGCTGGGAGCGGGAGTGAGTCCTACGAGCAGTACTTC. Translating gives CASSPLAGSGSESYEQYF.

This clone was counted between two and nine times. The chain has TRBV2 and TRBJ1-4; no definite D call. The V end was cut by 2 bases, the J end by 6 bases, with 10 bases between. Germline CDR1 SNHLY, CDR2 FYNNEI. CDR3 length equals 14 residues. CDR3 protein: CASSELDSDEKLFF. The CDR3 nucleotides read TGTGCCAGCAGTGAACTGGACTCGGATGAAAAACTGTTTTTT. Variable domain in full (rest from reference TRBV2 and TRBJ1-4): EPEVTQTPSHQVTQMGQEVILRCVPISNHLYFYWYRQILGQKVEFLVSFYNNEISEKSEIFDDQFSVERPDGSNFTLKIRSTKLEDSAMYFCASSELDSDEKLFFGSGTQLSVL.

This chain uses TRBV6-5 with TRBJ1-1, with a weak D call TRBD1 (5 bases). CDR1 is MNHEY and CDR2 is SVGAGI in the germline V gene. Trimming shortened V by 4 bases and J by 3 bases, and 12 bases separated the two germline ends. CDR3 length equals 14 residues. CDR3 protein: CASSLVGQYTEAFF. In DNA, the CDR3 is TGTGCCAGCAGTTTGGTAGGACAATACACTGAAGCTTTCTTT.

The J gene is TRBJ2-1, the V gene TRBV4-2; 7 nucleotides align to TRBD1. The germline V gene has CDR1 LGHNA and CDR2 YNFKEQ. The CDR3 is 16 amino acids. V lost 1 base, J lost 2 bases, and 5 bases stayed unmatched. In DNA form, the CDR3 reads TGTGCCAGCAGCCAAGGGGGGCAGGGGGCCTACAATGAGCAGTTCTTC. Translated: CASSQGGQGAYNEQFF.

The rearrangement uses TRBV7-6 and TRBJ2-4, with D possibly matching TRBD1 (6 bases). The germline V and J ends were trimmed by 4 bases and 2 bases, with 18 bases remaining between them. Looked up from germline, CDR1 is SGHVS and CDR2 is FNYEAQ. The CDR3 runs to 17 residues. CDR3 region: CASSSHPGQSTKNIQYF. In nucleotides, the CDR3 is TGTGCCAGCAGCTCGCACCCGGGACAATCAACCAAAAACATTCAGTACTTC.

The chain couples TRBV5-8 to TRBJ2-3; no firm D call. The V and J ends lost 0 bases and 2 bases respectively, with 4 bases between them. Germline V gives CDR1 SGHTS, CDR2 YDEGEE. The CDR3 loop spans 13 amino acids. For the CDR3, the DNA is TGTGCCAGCAGCTTGGCCTCCACAGATACGCAGTATTTT. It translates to CASSLASTDTQYF. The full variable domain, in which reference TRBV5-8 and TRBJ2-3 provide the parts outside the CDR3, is EAGVTQSPTHLIKTRGQQATLRCSPISGHTSVYWYQQALGLGLQFLLWYDEGEERNRGNFPPRFSGRQFPNYSSELNVNALELEDSALYLCASSLASTDTQYFGPGTRLTVL.

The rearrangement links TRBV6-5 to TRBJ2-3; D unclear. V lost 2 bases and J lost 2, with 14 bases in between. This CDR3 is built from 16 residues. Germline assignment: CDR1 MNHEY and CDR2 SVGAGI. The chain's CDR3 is CASSYESGGYTDTQYF. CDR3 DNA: TGTGCCAGCAGTTACGAGTCTGGTGGTTACACAGATACGCAGTATTTT.

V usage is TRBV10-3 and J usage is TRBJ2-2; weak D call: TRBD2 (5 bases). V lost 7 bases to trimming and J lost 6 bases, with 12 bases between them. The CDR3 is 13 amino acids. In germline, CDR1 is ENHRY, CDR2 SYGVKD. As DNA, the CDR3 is TGTGCCATCACTGGGAGTACTGCCGGGGAGCTGTTTTTT. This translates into CAITGSTAGELFF.

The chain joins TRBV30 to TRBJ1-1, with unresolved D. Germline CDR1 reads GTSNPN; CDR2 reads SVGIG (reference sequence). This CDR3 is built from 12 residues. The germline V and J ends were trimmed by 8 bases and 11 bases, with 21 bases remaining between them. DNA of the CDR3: TGTGCCAGCAGCGAGGTCCTAGAATCGGCTTTCTTT. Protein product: CASSEVLESAFF. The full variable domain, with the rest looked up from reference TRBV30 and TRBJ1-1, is SQTIHQWPATLVQPVGSPLSLECTVEGTSNPNLYWYRQAAGRGLQLLFYSVGIGQISSEVPQNLSASRPQDRQFILSSKKLLLSDSGFYLCASSEVLESAFFGQGTRLTVV.